These 16 T cell receptor beta chains originate from one sample sequenced in a study of long-term antiretroviral therapy in people with HIV. Running of the v3.0 immunoSEQ assay took place at survey level. Profiling relied on immunoSEQ multiplex PCR, and the TCRdb table lists in-frame clones only, not all of them. Of tens of thousands of clones in the sample, around 80% were seen once. The sequencing here drew on unsorted PBMCs, taken 3 years after starting antiretroviral therapy. These receptors all stem from a man aged 50 or older with HIV.

The chain is built from TRBV2 and TRBJ1-4; D is unclear. V dropped 6 bases and J dropped 5 bases, with 13 bases sitting between them. The germline gives CDR1 SNHLY, CDR2 FYNNEI. This CDR3 region has 14 residues. The CDR3 sequence is CASSPFVINEKLFF. The CDR3 nucleotides are TGTGCCAGCAGCCCATTCGTGATAAATGAAAAACTGTTTTTT. The full variable domain, in which reference TRBV2 and TRBJ1-4 provide the parts outside the CDR3, is EPEVTQTPSHQVTQMGQEVILRCVPISNHLYFYWYRQILGQKVEFLVSFYNNEISEKSEIFDDQFSVERPDGSNFTLKIRSTKLEDSAMYFCASSPFVINEKLFFGSGTQLSVL.

The chain couples TRBV5-1 to TRBJ1-4; no firm D call. In germline, CDR1 is SGHRS, CDR2 YFSETQ. There are 19 residues in the CDR3. V was trimmed by 0 bases and J by 0 bases, leaving 18 bases between them. DNA of the CDR3: TGCGCCAGCAGCTTGGATTACGACCCCGGACCGACAACTAATGAAAAACTGTTTTTT. As protein: CASSLDYDPGPTTNEKLFF.

The V gene is TRBV18, the J gene TRBJ2-3; D is perhaps TRBD1 (5 bases). Trimming left V 6 bases short and J 1 base short, with 8 bases between. The germline V gene has CDR1 KGHSH and CDR2 LQKENI. CDR3 length: 13 residues. The CDR3 region is CASSIGGTDTQYF. The CDR3 bases are TGTGCCAGCTCTATAGGGGGCACAGATACGCAGTATTTT. Full variable domain (outside the CDR3, taken from reference TRBV18 and TRBJ2-3): NAGVMQNPRHLVRRRGQEARLRCSPMKGHSHVYWYRQLPEEGLKFMVYLQKENIIDESGMPKERFSAEFPKEGPSILRIQQVVRGDSAAYFCASSIGGTDTQYFGPGTRLTVL.

V gene TRBV10-3 combines with J gene TRBJ2-7; 8 bases agree with TRBD1. CDR1 and CDR2 from the germline V gene are ENHRY and SYGVKD. The V gene end was trimmed by 10 bases and the J gene end by 0 bases; junction bases not matched to a gene: 8. CDR3 size: 14 residues. The CDR3 region is CATETGDASYEQYF. The CDR3, as DNA: TGTGCCACCGAGACAGGGGATGCCTCCTACGAGCAGTACTTC.

A remark on this clone: At the DNA level, this CDR3 is encoded by other sequences in the same sample as well. This sequence joins TRBV18 and TRBJ2-7; D is possibly TRBD2 (5 bases). Germline V lookup: CDR1 KGHSH, CDR2 LQKENI. The CDR3 covers 15 residues. Deletions cut 3 bases from V and 6 bases from J, with 18 bases between. The CDR3 reads CASSPRTSSTSEQYF. CDR3 coding DNA: TGTGCCAGCTCACCTAGGACTTCTTCCACCTCCGAGCAGTACTTC.

CDR3 amino acids: CASQGAPNYGYTF. Here the CDR3 DNA reads TGCGCCAGTCAGGGGGCGCCGAACTATGGCTACACCTTC. This chain joins TRBV5-1 and TRBJ1-2, with 8 bases matching TRBD1. The CDR3 contains 13 residues. Germline CDR1 is SGHRS and CDR2 is YFSETQ. Unmatched junction bases numbered 5, after V lost 8 bases and J lost 2 bases. Variable domain in full (rest from reference TRBV5-1 and TRBJ1-2): KAGVTQTPRYLIKTRGQQVTLSCSPISGHRSVSWYQQTPGQGLQFLFEYFSETQRNKGNFPGRFSGRQFSNSRSEMNVSTLELGDSALYLCASQGAPNYGYTFGSGTRLTVV.

The chain uses TRBV7-3 and TRBJ2-5; D perhaps matches TRBD2 (5 bases). From germline, CDR1 is SGHTA and CDR2 FQGTGA. V dropped 0 bases and J dropped 5 bases, with 7 bases sitting between them. This CDR3 is built from 13 residues. The CDR3, as DNA: TGTGCCAGCAGCTTAACTAGAGGGGAGACCCAGTACTTC. This translates into CASSLTRGETQYF.

This clone was detected once. This chain links TRBV10-2 with TRBJ2-7; D unclear. Per the germline V gene, CDR1 is WSHSY and CDR2 is SAAADI. Trimming left V 6 bases short and J 1 base short, with 4 bases between. The CDR3 loop spans 11 amino acids. CDR3: CASRRSYEQYF. CDR3 DNA sequence: TGCGCCAGCAGGAGATCCTACGAGCAGTACTTC.

Only one count was recorded for this clone. The chain combines TRBV5-1 with TRBJ2-2; D perhaps matches TRBD1 (6 bases). The germline V and J ends were trimmed by 0 bases and 7 bases, with 10 bases remaining between them. The CDR3 covers 14 residues. Germline-derived CDR1 and CDR2 are SGHRS and YFSETQ. CDR3 protein: CASSLGQVIGELFF. CDR3 DNA sequence: TGCGCCAGCAGCTTGGGACAGGTCATCGGGGAGCTGTTTTTT.

The chain couples TRBV7-9 to TRBJ1-4, with 11 positions matching TRBD1. The CDR3 extends over 14 amino acids. Trimming removed 5 bases from V and 12 bases from J; junction bases left unmatched: 8. Germline-derived CDR1 and CDR2 are SEHNR and FQNEAQ (reference sequence). The CDR3 is CASSTTGTGGQLFF. CDR3 nucleotide sequence: TGTGCCAGCAGCACAACCGGGACAGGGGGTCAACTGTTTTTT.

This chain joins TRBV5-4 and TRBJ2-3, with D unresolved. This CDR3 spans 13 amino acids. From germline, CDR1 is SGHNT and CDR2 YYREEE (reference sequence). V shed 4 bases and J shed 4 bases, with 10 bases lying between them. The chain's CDR3 is CASSVGSADTQYF. The CDR3 nucleotides are TGTGCCAGCAGCGTCGGATCGGCAGATACGCAGTATTTT.

This rearrangement joins TRBV12-5 to TRBJ2-5; no definite D call. V lost 5 bases, J lost 5 bases, and 9 bases lay in between. There are 12 residues in the CDR3. Germline V gives CDR1 LGHNT, CDR2 FRNRAP. Written as DNA, the CDR3 is TGTGCTAGTGGTCGGTACCCTGAGACCCAGTACTTC. Translating it yields CASGRYPETQYF.

CDR3 coding DNA: TGCGCCAGCAGCCCGAAGGTACTGGGACAGGGGGTAACCTACGAGCAGTACTTC. This encodes CASSPKVLGQGVTYEQYF. The V gene is TRBV4-1, the J gene TRBJ2-7, with 11 bases identical to TRBD1. Germline loops: CDR1 MGHRA, CDR2 YSYEKL. Losses at the gene ends were 4 bases for V and 2 bases for J; bases not matched to a gene: 13. The CDR3 has 18 amino acids.

This chain links TRBV28 with TRBJ2-7; 9 nucleotides line up with TRBD1. This CDR3 contains 14 residues. V dropped 5 bases and J dropped 2; count of bases not matched to a gene: 4. CDR1 is MDHEN, CDR2 SYDVKM, per germline. The CDR3 DNA reads as TGTGCCAGCAGTCCCCGACAGGGGGCCTACGAGCAGTACTTC. Protein sequence: CASSPRQGAYEQYF.

This chain joins TRBV5-5 and TRBJ2-3, with TRBD2 matching over 9 bases. CDR1 and CDR2 (germline): SGHKS, YYEKEE (reference sequence). This CDR3 spans 16 amino acids. The J segment lost 3 bases and the V segment lost 0 bases, leaving 5 bases of the junction unmatched. CDR3 sequence: CASSLDAGGMTDTQYF. The CDR3 nucleotides read TGTGCCAGCAGCTTGGACGCGGGGGGGATGACAGATACGCAGTATTTT.

The chain recombines TRBV5-1 with TRBJ1-1; weak D call: TRBD1 (6 bases). The V gene's germline CDR1 is SGHRS and CDR2 YFSETQ. With 3 bases removed from V and 7 bases from J, the gap between germline ends came to 7 bases. CDR3 length equals 11 residues. CDR3 protein: CASSSGDEAFF. In DNA form, the CDR3 reads TGCGCCAGCAGCTCAGGGGATGAAGCTTTCTTT.